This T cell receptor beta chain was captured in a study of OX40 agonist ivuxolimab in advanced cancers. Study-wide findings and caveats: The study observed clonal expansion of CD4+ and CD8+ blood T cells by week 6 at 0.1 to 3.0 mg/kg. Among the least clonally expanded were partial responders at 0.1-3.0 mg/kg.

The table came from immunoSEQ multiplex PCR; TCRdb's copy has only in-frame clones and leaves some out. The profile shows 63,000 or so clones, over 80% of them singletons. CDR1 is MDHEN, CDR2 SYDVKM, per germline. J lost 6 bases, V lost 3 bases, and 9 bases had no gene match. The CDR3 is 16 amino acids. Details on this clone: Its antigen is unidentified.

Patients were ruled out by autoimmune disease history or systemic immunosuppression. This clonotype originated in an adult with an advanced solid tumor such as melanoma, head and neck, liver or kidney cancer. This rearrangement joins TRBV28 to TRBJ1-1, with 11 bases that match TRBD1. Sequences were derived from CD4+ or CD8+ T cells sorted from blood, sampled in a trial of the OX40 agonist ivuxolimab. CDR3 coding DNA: TGTGCCAGCAGTTTCCCGGACAGGGGGCTTACCGCTGAAGCTTTCTTT. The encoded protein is CASSFPDRGLTAEAFF.